This T cell receptor beta chain comes out of a study of blood T cell dynamics during melanoma immunotherapy (dated by TCRdb to 2018 to 2020). Broadly, across the study: All patients had metastatic melanoma and were given first-line pembrolizumab or nivolumab plus ipilimumab as standard of care in the United Kingdom. The training cohort consisted of consecutive patients, while an additional independent group of patients from the same centre was pooled to form an external validation set. To find early correlates of response, the study profiled the peripheral T cell receptor repertoires of patients with metastatic melanoma both before and after one cycle of checkpoint inhibitor therapy. The investigation overall reported the following: The study could not determine whether the T cell clones driving repertoire changes were melanoma-specific or reflected general immune activation. Patients who later achieved disease control showed a bifurcated PBMC repertoire reorganization at W3, with increased clonality or increased diversity, unlike progressors. The relatively small sample size was acknowledged as a potential limitation on generalization of the results.

The sample's time point label, decoded: pre-treatment baseline. Blood was sampled before treatment (T0) and at week 3 (W3), after the first cycle of checkpoint blockade. Except for two patients with rapid clinical progression, response was assessed 12 weeks after the first infusion by RECIST 1.1; disease control meant complete response, partial response or stable disease. Patients with prior systemic cancer treatment, concomitant immunosuppressant therapy or synchronous other active malignancies were excluded. Bulk PBMC and plasma cell-free DNA were both sequenced for TCR beta so that circulating cells and T cell turnover could be tracked. Lymphoprep and SepMate tubes were used to isolate PBMC from blood, and red cell lysis was then performed. QIAamp DNA Blood Mini kits were used to extract DNA from both PBMC and sorted T cell subsets. A fixed 350 ng of DNA was loaded for every bulk PBMC sample. The immunoSEQ TCRb Assay kit was used according to manufacturer instructions to amplify TCR beta CDR3 sequences from genomic DNA. The KAPA Library Quantification Kit for Illumina platforms was used to quantify pooled libraries by qPCR. Sequencing of the pooled libraries was done on an Illumina NextSeq 500, with clustering at roughly 0.55-1.2 pM. In the source study's methods: The TCR data were analyzed using immunoSEQ ANALYZER and the R LymphoSeq package. A rearrangement efficiency score was calculated as productive divided by the sum of productive and non-productive CDR3 sequences. Clonality was measured with the Gini coefficient and diversity with the Renyi index at alpha=1, and both measures were compared pairwise between timepoints within each patient. In LymphoSeq, clonal relatedness was computed using an edit distance of 3, and repertoire similarity was computed using the Bhattacharyya coefficient. To classify response, a linear discriminant analysis based on week-3 changes in clonality and diversity was built using the R MASS and caret packages. The table comes from immuneACCESS by way of TCRdb, which keeps in-frame sequences with V and J called. Part of the clones is missing from these tables; in studies checked, under half for an unresolved V gene and the rest for unknown reasons. V and J calls and clone size are those listed in that table; D and trimming were worked out from the DNA. For this sample there are 10,000 to 15,000 clones; 70% to 90% appear just once. The ten top clones hold just under 4.5% of the sample.

Comments on this clone: The target of this receptor is not known. Base qualities are missing; no much larger clone stands one base away.

For CDR1 and CDR2, the germline V gene lists LGHNA and YNFKEQ. The CDR3 runs 15 residues from the cysteine to the phenylalanine. Only the CDR3 DNA is retained, 45 bases long and in frame from the first base. Here V drops 0 bases and J drops 1 base, and the junction holds 1 base not matched to any gene. The chain is assembled from TRBV4-2 and TRBJ2-5; TRBD2 agrees with 8 junctional bases. Material: blood, obtained from a patient treated with checkpoint blockade. The receptor was derived from a human donor with melanoma. The CDR3 has the sequence CASSQDRGGQETQYF. Read as DNA, the sequence is TGTGCCAGCAGCCAAGATCGGGGGGGCCAAGAGACCCAGTACTTC.